This TCR beta chain originates from a study of blood T cells in healthy people across ages. A J-beta primer mix and a sample-barcoded 5' primer were used in a second PCR of roughly 7 to 12 cycles. In TCRdb, the 5' RACE reads were re-called with MiXCR into one record per CDR3 protein. This table holds some 560,000 distinct CDR3 sequences, about 27% found once. This CDR3 has 14 residues. Germline V gene data show CDR1 as MGHRA and CDR2 as YSYEKL. Trimming left V 2 bases short and J 3 bases short, with 8 bases between. Separately, the same data were catalogued under a study of T cells of mothers and their children.

This TCR derives from a boy aged 2-15 years in good health. The rearrangement links TRBV4-1 to TRBJ1-5; D unresolved. The sequenced sample was blood. CDR3 bases: TGCGCCAGCAGCCAATGGATTATCAATCAGCCCCAGCATTTT. Its protein product is CASSQWIINQPQHF.